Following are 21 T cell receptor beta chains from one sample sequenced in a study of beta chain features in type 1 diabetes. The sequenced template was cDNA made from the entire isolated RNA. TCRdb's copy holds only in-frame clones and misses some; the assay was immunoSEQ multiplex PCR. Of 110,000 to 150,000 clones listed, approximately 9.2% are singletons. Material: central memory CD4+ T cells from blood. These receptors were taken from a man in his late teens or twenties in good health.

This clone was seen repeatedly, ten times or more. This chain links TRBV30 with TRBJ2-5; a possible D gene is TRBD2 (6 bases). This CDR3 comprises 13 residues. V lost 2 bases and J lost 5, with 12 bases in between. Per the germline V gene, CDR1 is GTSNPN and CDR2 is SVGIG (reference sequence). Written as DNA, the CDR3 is TGTGCCTGGAGTAAAGGGGCGGGGGAGACCCAGTACTTC. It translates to CAWSKGAGETQYF.

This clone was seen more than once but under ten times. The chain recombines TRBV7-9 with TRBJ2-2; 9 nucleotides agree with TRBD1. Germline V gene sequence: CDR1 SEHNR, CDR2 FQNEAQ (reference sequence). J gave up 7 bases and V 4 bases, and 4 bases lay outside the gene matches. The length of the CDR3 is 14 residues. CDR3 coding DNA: TGTGCCAGCAGCTCCCGGACAGGGGTCGGGGAGCTGTTTTTT. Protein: CASSSRTGVGELFF.

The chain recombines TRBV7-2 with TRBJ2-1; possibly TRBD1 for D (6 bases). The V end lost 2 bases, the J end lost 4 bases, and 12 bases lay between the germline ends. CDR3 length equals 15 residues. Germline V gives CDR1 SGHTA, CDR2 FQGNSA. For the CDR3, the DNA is TGTGCCAGCAGCTTAAATGGACAGTCTTACAATGAGCAGTTCTTC. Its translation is CASSLNGQSYNEQFF.

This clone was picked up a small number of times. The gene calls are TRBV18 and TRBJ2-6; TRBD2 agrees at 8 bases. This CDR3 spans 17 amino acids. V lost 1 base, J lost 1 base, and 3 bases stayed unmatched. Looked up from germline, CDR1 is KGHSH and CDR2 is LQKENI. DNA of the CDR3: TGTGCCAGCTCACCACTCCGGGGGGGGTCTGGGGCCAACGTCCTGACTTTC. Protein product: CASSPLRGGSGANVLTF.

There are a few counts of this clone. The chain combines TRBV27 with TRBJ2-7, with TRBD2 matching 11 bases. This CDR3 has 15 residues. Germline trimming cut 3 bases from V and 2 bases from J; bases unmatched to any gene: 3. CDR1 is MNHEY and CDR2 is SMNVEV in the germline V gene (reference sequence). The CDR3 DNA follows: TGTGCCAGCAGTTTTCTAGCGGGGGGTACCTACGAGCAGTACTTC. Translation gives CASSFLAGGTYEQYF.

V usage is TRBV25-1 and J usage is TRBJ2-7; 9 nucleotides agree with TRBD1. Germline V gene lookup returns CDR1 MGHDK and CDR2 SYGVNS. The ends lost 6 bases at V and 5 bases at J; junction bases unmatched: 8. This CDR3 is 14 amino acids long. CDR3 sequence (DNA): TGTGCCAGCAGGGACCCGGGACAGGGCGACGAGCAGTACTTC. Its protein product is CASRDPGQGDEQYF.

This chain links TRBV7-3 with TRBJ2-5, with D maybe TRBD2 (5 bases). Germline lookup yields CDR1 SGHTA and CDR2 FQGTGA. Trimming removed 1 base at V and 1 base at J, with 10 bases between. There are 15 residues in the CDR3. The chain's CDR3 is CASSLRSGTQETQYF. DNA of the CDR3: TGTGCCAGCAGCTTAAGAAGCGGTACCCAAGAGACCCAGTACTTC. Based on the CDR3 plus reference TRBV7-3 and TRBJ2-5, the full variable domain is GAGVSQTPSNKVTEKGKYVELRCDPISGHTALYWYRQSLGQGPEFLIYFQGTGAADDSGLPNDRFFAVRPEGSVSTLKIQRTERGDSAVYLCASSLRSGTQETQYFGPGTRLLVL.

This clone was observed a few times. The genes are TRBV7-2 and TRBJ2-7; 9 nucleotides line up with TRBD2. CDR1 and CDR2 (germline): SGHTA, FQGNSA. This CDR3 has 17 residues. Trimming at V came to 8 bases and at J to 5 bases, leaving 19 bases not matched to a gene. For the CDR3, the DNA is TGTGCCAGCGCGACCCGAAGTGGCGGGGGGGCTAACCACGAGCAGTACTTC. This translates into CASATRSGGGANHEQYF.

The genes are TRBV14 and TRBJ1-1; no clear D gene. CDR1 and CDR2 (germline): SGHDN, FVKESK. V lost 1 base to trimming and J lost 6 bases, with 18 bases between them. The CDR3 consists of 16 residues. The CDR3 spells CASSQGEFEDNAEAFF. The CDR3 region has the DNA TGTGCCAGCAGCCAAGGCGAATTTGAGGATAACGCTGAAGCTTTCTTT.

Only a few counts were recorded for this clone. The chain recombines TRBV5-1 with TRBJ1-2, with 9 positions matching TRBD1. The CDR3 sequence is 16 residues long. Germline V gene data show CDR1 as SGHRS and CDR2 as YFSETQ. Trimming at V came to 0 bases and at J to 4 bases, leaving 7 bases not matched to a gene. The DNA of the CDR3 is TGCGCCAGCAGCTTGGAAACAGGGGGCCTGGGCTATGGCTACACCTTC. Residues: CASSLETGGLGYGYTF.

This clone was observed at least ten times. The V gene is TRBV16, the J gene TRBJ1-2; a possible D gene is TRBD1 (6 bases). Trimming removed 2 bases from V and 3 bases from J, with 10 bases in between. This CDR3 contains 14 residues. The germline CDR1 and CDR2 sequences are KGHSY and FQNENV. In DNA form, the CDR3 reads TGTGCCAGCAGCCAAAGTCGGACAGACTATGGCTACACCTTC. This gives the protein CASSQSRTDYGYTF.

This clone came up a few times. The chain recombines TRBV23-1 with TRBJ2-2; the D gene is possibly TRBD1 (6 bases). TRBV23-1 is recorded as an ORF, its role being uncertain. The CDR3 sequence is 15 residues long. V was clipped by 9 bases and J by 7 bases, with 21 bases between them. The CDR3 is CAREARAGVDGELFF. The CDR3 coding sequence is TGCGCCAGGGAGGCCAGGGCAGGGGTGGACGGGGAGCTGTTTTTT.

The CDR3: CASSLSYAQETQYF. CDR3 nucleotide sequence: TGTGCCAGCAGTTTGAGCTACGCCCAAGAGACCCAGTACTTC. V usage is TRBV28 and J usage is TRBJ2-5; D not resolved. Germline V gene sequence: CDR1 MDHEN, CDR2 SYDVKM. The V end lost 3 bases, the J end lost 1 base, and 9 bases lay between the germline ends. This CDR3 contains 14 residues. The full variable domain, with the rest looked up from reference TRBV28 and TRBJ2-5, is DVKVTQSSRYLVKRTGEKVFLECVQDMDHENMFWYRQDPGLGLRLIYFSYDVKMKEKGDIPEGYSVSREKKERFSLILESASTNQTSMYLCASSLSYAQETQYFGPGTRLLVL.

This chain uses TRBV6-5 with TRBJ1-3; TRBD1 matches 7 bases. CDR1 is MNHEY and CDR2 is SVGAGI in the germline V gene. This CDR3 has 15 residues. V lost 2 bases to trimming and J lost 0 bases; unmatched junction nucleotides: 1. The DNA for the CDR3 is TGTGCCAGCAGTTACGGGACAGACTCTGGAAACACCATATATTTT. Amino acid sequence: CASSYGTDSGNTIYF.

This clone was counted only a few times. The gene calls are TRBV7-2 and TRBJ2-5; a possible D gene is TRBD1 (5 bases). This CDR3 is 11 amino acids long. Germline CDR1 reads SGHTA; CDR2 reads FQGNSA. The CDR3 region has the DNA TGTGCTCGATCCGCAGGGGAGACCCAGTACTTC. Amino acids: CARSAGETQYF.

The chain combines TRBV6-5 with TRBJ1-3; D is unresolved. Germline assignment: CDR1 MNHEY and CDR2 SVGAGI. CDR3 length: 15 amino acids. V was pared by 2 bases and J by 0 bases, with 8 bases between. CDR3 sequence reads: CASSYQATSGNTIYF. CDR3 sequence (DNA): TGTGCCAGCAGTTACCAGGCCACCTCTGGAAACACCATATATTTT.

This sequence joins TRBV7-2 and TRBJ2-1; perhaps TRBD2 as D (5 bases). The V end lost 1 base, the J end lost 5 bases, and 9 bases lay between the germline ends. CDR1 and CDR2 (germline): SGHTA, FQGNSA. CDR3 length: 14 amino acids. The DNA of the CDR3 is TGTGCCAGCAGCTTAGAAGCGGCTAACAATGAGCAGTTCTTC. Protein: CASSLEAANNEQFF. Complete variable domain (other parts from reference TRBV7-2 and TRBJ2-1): GAGVSQSPSNKVTEKGKDVELRCDPISGHTALYWYRQSLGQGLEFLIYFQGNSAPDKSGLPSDRFSAERTGGSVSTLTIQRTQQEDSAVYLCASSLEAANNEQFFGPGTRLTVL.

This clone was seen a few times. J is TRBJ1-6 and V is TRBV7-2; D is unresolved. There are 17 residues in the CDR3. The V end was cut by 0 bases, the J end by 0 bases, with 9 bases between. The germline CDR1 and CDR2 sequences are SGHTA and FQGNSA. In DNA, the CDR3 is TGTGCCAGCAGCTTAGCGGGAGCGAGCTCCTATAATTCACCCCTCCACTTT. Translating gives CASSLAGASSYNSPLHF.

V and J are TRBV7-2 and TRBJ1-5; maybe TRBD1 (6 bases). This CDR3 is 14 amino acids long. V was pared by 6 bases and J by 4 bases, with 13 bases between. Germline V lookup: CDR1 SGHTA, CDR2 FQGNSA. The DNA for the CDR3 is TGTGCCAGCAGGCCAGCTACAGGGAATCAGCCCCAGCATTTT. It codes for CASRPATGNQPQHF.

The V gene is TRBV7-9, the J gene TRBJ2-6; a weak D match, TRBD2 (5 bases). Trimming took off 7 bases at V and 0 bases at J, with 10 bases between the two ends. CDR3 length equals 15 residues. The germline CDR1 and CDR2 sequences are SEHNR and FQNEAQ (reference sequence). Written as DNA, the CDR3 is TGTGCCAGCAACAGTGGGAGCTCTGGGGCCAACGTCCTGACTTTC. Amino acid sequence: CASNSGSSGANVLTF.

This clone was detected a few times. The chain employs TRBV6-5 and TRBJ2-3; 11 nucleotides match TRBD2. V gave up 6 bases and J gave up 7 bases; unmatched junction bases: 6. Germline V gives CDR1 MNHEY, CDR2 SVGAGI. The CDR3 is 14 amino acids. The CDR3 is CASRASGGYYTQYF. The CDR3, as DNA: TGTGCCAGCAGGGCTAGCGGGGGGTACTATACGCAGTATTTT.